The sequence of this TCR beta chain was determined in a study of blood T cell repertoires in COVID-19. The V gene end was trimmed by 3 bases and the J gene end by 4 bases; junction bases not matched to a gene: 7. This CDR3 is built from 15 residues. The germline V gene encodes CDR1 MNHEY and CDR2 SMNVEV (reference sequence). Data came from immunoSEQ multiplex PCR; TCRdb stores just in-frame clones and leaves some out. The sample lists roughly 250,000 clones; more than 80% were seen once. The specimen sequenced was peripheral blood. The rearrangement joins TRBV27 to TRBJ2-3, with TRBD1 matching over 7 bases. The sequence was collected from a human donor in a cohort sampled during active COVID-19. CDR3 coding DNA: TGTGCCAGCAGTTTCGAACAGGGGAGTTCAGATACGCAGTATTTT. Protein sequence: CASSFEQGSSDTQYF.